These 32 T cell receptor beta chains were sequenced from one sample in a study of CD8 T cells in Susac syndrome. About 0.5 to 1 ug RNA was reverse transcribed with random hexamers. MiXCR, run by TCRdb on the immunoSEQ multiplex PCR reads, gives a single entry per CDR3 protein. Of some 190,000 distinct CDR3 sequences detected, over 85% appear once; the ten largest clones hold approximately 0.1%. The sequenced sample consisted of CD4+ T cells from PBMCs. All receptors derive from a human donor in good health.

This clonotype occurred once. V is TRBV7-2 and J is TRBJ2-1; D not resolved. The V gene lost 1 base and the J gene lost 6 bases, with 13 bases spanning the gap. Germline CDR1 and CDR2: SGHTA and FQGNSA. The CDR3 is made up of 15 amino acids. DNA for the CDR3: TGTGCCAGCAGCTTAGATCCCCGGCCGGGCAATGAGCAGTTCTTC. Amino acids: CASSLDPRPGNEQFF.

The rearrangement joins TRBV5-4 to TRBJ2-1; D uncertain. Per the germline V gene, CDR1 is SGHNT and CDR2 is YYREEE (reference sequence). Trimming left V 3 bases short and J 6 bases short, with 10 bases between. CDR3 size: 13 residues. The CDR3 loop is CASSSQTSNEQFF. The CDR3 DNA reads as TGTGCCAGCAGCTCCCAGACGAGCAATGAGCAGTTCTTC. Looking up the rest from reference TRBV5-4 and TRBJ2-1 gives the full variable domain: ETGVTQSPTHLIKTRGQQVTLRCSSQSGHNTVSWYQQALGQGPQFIFQYYREEENGRGNFPPRFSGLQFPNYSSELNVNALELDDSALYLCASSSQTSNEQFFGPGTRLTVL.

The rearrangement uses TRBV28 and TRBJ2-7; D call uncertain. CDR1 MDHEN and CDR2 SYDVKM come from the germline V gene. The CDR3 runs 13 residues. V was clipped by 6 bases and J by 4 bases, with 13 bases between them. The CDR3 DNA follows: TGTGCCAGCAGCCCGATAAAGGGATACGAGCAGTACGTC. Translation: CASSPIKGYEQYV.

This clonotype showed up just a few times. The chain is built from TRBV12-3 or TRBV12-4 and TRBJ2-3; D may match TRBD1 or TRBD2 (6 bases each). This CDR3 comprises 14 residues. Trimming stripped 3 bases from V and 4 bases from J, with 11 bases between. Here the CDR3 reads CASSLTGAADTQYF. CDR3 nucleotides: TGTGCCAGCAGTTTGACGGGGGCAGCAGATACGCAGTATTTT.

CDR3 nucleotides: TGTGCCAGCAGTTTCAACAGGGCCCAATACTATGGCTACACCTTC. Residues: CASSFNRAQYYGYTF. The rearrangement links TRBV28 to TRBJ1-2; D possibly corresponds to TRBD1 (6 bases). The CDR3 is 15 residues long. In germline, CDR1 is MDHEN, CDR2 SYDVKM. V lost 3 bases and J 3 bases, leaving 14 bases between the germline ends.

The chain has TRBV5-1 and TRBJ1-5, with a possible D match to TRBD1 (6 bases). V was pared by 4 bases and J by 4 bases, with 12 bases between. This CDR3 is 14 amino acids long. Germline-derived CDR1 and CDR2 are SGHRS and YFSETQ. This CDR3 reads CASSPGQQNQPQHF. In DNA form, the CDR3 reads TGCGCCAGCAGCCCAGGACAGCAAAATCAGCCCCAGCATTTT.

This chain joins TRBV20-1 and TRBJ1-5; D perhaps matches TRBD1 (5 bases). V was cut by 3 bases and J by 5 bases, with 17 bases left in between. Germline V CDR1 and CDR2: DFQATT, SNEGSKA (reference sequence). The length of the CDR3 is 15 residues. For the CDR3, the DNA is TGCAGTGCTAGTAGCCAGGGAAGTGTATATCAGCCCCAGCATTTT. Amino acids: CSASSQGSVYQPQHF.

The V and J genes are TRBV28 and TRBJ1-2, with unresolved D. V lost 8 bases to trimming and J lost 5 bases, with 9 bases between them. Germline V gene sequence: CDR1 MDHEN, CDR2 SYDVKM. The CDR3 has 11 amino acids. The CDR3 here is CASADPYGYTF. The DNA for the CDR3 is TGTGCCAGCGCGGACCCATATGGCTACACCTTC.

The chain combines TRBV10-2 with TRBJ1-3; 12 bases are a match to TRBD1. J was trimmed by 4 bases and V by 2 bases; bases with no gene match: 9. The CDR3 has 18 amino acids. Germline V gene lookup returns CDR1 WSHSY and CDR2 SAAADI. DNA for the CDR3: TGCGCCAGCAGTGAGGTCCCGCCGGGACAGGGGGCCGGAAACACCATATATTTT. Translated, it gives CASSEVPPGQGAGNTIYF.

The chain is built from TRBV7-8 and TRBJ1-2; no clear D gene. Per germline, CDR1 SGHVS and CDR2 FQNEAQ. The CDR3 loop spans 12 amino acids. Trimming pared 2 bases from V and 8 bases from J, leaving 9 bases between. The CDR3 here is CASSLPAGGYTF. CDR3 DNA sequence: TGTGCCAGCAGCTTACCGGCCGGGGGCTACACCTTC.

The chain recombines TRBV7-9 with TRBJ1-1; a possible D gene is TRBD1 (5 bases). The CDR3 covers 14 residues. The germline V and J ends were trimmed by 7 bases and 1 base, with 13 bases remaining between them. The germline V gene encodes CDR1 SEHNR and CDR2 FQNEAQ (reference sequence). CDR3 residues: CASNNPGGNTEAFF. The CDR3 region has the DNA TGTGCCAGCAACAACCCGGGGGGGAACACTGAAGCTTTCTTT.

This clonotype has only one observation. The chain joins TRBV20-1 to TRBJ2-2; D is tentatively TRBD1 or TRBD2 (5 bases each). CDR1 and CDR2 from the germline V gene are DFQATT and SNEGSKA (reference sequence). This CDR3 is 14 amino acids long. V was pared by 3 bases and J by 6 bases, with 14 bases between. In DNA form, the CDR3 reads TGCAGTGCTAGGCGCCCAAGGGACGCCGGGGAGCTGTTTTTT. It codes for CSARRPRDAGELFF.

The J gene is TRBJ2-1, the V gene TRBV4-1; D is perhaps TRBD2 (5 bases). The CDR3 covers 17 residues. The V gene's germline CDR1 is MGHRA and CDR2 YSYEKL. Between the trimmed V and J ends, which lost 0 bases and 0 bases, there was a span of 12 bases. The CDR3 sequence: CASSQDPSGTSYNEQFF. The CDR3 nucleotides read TGCGCCAGCAGCCAAGATCCCAGCGGAACCTCCTACAATGAGCAGTTCTTC.

This chain uses TRBV19 with TRBJ2-3; 10 bases line up with TRBD2. Germline CDR1 and CDR2: LNHDA and SQIVND (reference sequence). V trimming: 5 bases; J trimming: 1 base; junction bases outside the gene matches: 6. The CDR3 is 16 residues long. The CDR3 DNA sequence: TGTGCCAGTAGTCGAGCGGGGGGGCCGGGCACAGATACGCAGTATTTT. Amino acid sequence: CASSRAGGPGTDTQYF.

The chain joins TRBV11-2 to TRBJ2-1; no clear D. This CDR3 spans 13 amino acids. Trimming pared 1 base from V and 7 bases from J, leaving 8 bases between. Germline values: CDR1 SGHAT, CDR2 FQNNGV. CDR3 coding DNA: TGTGCCAGCAGCTTAGGGGTCGGGAATGAGCAGTTCTTC. Encoded protein: CASSLGVGNEQFF.

The chain links TRBV5-6 to TRBJ1-5; perhaps TRBD1 as D (5 bases). Trimming cost V 2 bases and J 5 bases, with 17 bases left between them. The CDR3 consists of 16 residues. The germline CDR1 and CDR2 sequences are SGHDT and YYEEEE. CDR3 coding DNA: TGTGCCAGCAGCTTTCGGATCTCGGGGGTTGATCAGCCCCAGCATTTT. It specifies CASSFRISGVDQPQHF.

V usage is TRBV7-6 and J usage is TRBJ1-4; maybe TRBD1 (5 bases). The germline V gene has CDR1 SGHVS and CDR2 FNYEAQ. Between the trimmed V and J ends, which lost 0 bases and 3 bases, there was a span of 14 bases. CDR3 size: 17 residues. This CDR3 is CASSLAAAGTPNEKLFF. In DNA form, the CDR3 reads TGTGCCAGCAGCTTAGCAGCGGCAGGGACCCCTAATGAAAAACTGTTTTTT.

V is TRBV19 and J is TRBJ1-5; no clear D. The CDR3 is 14 amino acids. CDR1 is LNHDA and CDR2 is SQIVND in the germline V gene (reference sequence). Trimming left V 8 bases short and J 7 bases short, with 18 bases between. The CDR3 nucleotides are TGTGCCAGTGCAGGCCACCGTACAGAACAGCCCCAGCATTTT. Protein: CASAGHRTEQPQHF.

The chain has TRBV6-2 or TRBV6-3 and TRBJ2-3, with 10 nucleotides matching TRBD2. Looked up from germline, CDR1 is MNHEY and CDR2 is SVGEGT. With 5 bases clipped from V and 4 bases from J, the junction kept 9 bases outside the gene matches. The CDR3 is 16 amino acids. The CDR3 spells CASSRVAGGPADTQYF. The CDR3 DNA reads TGTGCCAGCAGTCGGGTAGCGGGGGGCCCCGCAGATACGCAGTATTTT.

The chain links TRBV7-2 to TRBJ1-2, with D perhaps matching TRBD1 (6 bases). V shed 3 bases and J shed 6 bases, with 8 bases lying between them. Germline V gives CDR1 SGHTA, CDR2 FQGNSA. This CDR3 region has 12 residues. DNA for the CDR3: TGTGCCAGCAGCTTTAACAGGGATGGCTACACCTTC. Protein: CASSFNRDGYTF.

V is TRBV12-3 or TRBV12-4 and J is TRBJ2-2; 8 bases are a match to TRBD1. CDR3 length: 14 amino acids. V lost 6 bases, J lost 7 bases, and 7 bases stayed unmatched. The CDR3 nucleotides read TGTGCCAGCAGGGGGGACAGGTGGATCGGGGAGCTGTTTTTT. Translating gives CASRGDRWIGELFF.

V gene TRBV19 combines with J gene TRBJ1-1, with TRBD1 identical over 11 bases. Germline V gene sequence: CDR1 LNHDA, CDR2 SQIVND (reference sequence). With 7 bases clipped from V and 5 bases from J, the junction kept 6 bases outside the gene matches. This CDR3 is 14 amino acids long. The CDR3 is CASISGTGGTEAFF. As DNA, the CDR3 is TGTGCCAGTATCTCCGGGACAGGGGGTACTGAAGCTTTCTTT. The full variable domain, in which reference TRBV19 and TRBJ1-1 provide the parts outside the CDR3, is DGGITQSPKYLFRKEGQNVTLSCEQNLNHDAMYWYRQDPGQGLRLIYYSQIVNDFQKGDIAEGYSVSREKKESFPLTVTSAQKNPTAFYLCASISGTGGTEAFFGQGTRLTVV.

The V call is TRBV4-2, the J call TRBJ2-5; D tentatively reads TRBD1 or TRBD2 (7 bases each). Deletions cut 1 base from V and 5 bases from J, with 11 bases between. Germline V gene data show CDR1 as LGHNA and CDR2 as YNFKEQ. This CDR3 is 14 amino acids long. CDR3 in DNA: TGTGCCAGCAGCCAAGCTCAGGGGGGGGAGACCCAGTACTTC. It codes for CASSQAQGGETQYF.

In this sample, this clonotype turned up once. The chain combines TRBV12-3 or TRBV12-4 with TRBJ2-7; 8 nucleotides line up with TRBD1. The CDR3 loop spans 13 amino acids. Germline trimming cut 8 bases from V and 6 bases from J; bases unmatched to any gene: 9. The CDR3 region has the DNA TGTGCCAGCTCCGGACAGGGAACCGTCGAGCAGTACTTC. It is translated as CASSGQGTVEQYF.

CDR3 nucleotide sequence: TGCAGTGCTCCCGTGGGACAGGCTGAAGCTTTCTTT. Translated, it gives CSAPVGQAEAFF. V gene TRBV20-1 combines with J gene TRBJ1-1; 8 nucleotides align to TRBD1. V was clipped by 5 bases and J by 6 bases; unmatched bases: 5. Germline-derived CDR1 and CDR2 are DFQATT and SNEGSKA (reference sequence). The CDR3 runs to 12 residues.

The chain uses TRBV5-1 and TRBJ2-3; no reliable D call. CDR1 and CDR2 from the germline V gene are SGHRS and YFSETQ. The CDR3 runs to 16 residues. V lost 2 bases and J 0 bases, leaving 13 bases between the germline ends. The CDR3 loop reads CASSFPLTASTDTQYF. The CDR3 DNA reads TGCGCCAGCAGCTTCCCGTTAACTGCTAGCACAGATACGCAGTATTTT.

This chain links TRBV6-2 or TRBV6-3 with TRBJ2-7; no firm D call. Trimming removed 5 bases from V and 2 bases from J, with 4 bases in between. The CDR3 has 11 residues. Germline-derived CDR1 and CDR2 are MNHEY and SVGEGT. CDR3 region: CASSDPYEQYV. In DNA, the CDR3 is TGTGCCAGCAGTGATCCCTACGAGCAGTACGTC.

The rearrangement joins TRBV12-3 or TRBV12-4 to TRBJ2-1; maybe TRBD1 (6 bases). V lost 7 bases and J 3 bases, leaving 16 bases between the germline ends. This CDR3 is 15 amino acids long. The chain's CDR3 is CASTGESGVYNEQFF. The CDR3 DNA sequence: TGTGCCAGCACTGGGGAGTCAGGGGTCTACAATGAGCAGTTCTTC.

The chain recombines TRBV5-6 with TRBJ2-7; D is unclear. Germline CDR1 reads SGHDT; CDR2 reads YYEEEE. Trimming removed 2 bases at V and 3 bases at J, with 15 bases between. This CDR3 spans 15 amino acids. The CDR3 loop is CASSLWTRSSYEQYV. CDR3 in DNA: TGTGCCAGCAGCTTATGGACGAGGTCCAGCTACGAGCAGTACGTC.

This rearrangement joins TRBV18 to TRBJ1-1; D is unresolved. The germline V and J ends were trimmed by 4 bases and 10 bases, with 16 bases remaining between them. There are 13 residues in the CDR3. CDR1 is KGHSH and CDR2 is LQKENI in the germline V gene. The CDR3 spells CASSLPGRDRAFF. CDR3 in DNA: TGTGCCAGCTCACTCCCCGGAAGAGACCGAGCTTTCTTT.

The CDR3 coding sequence is TGTGCCAGCAGCTCGACAGGGCTCCCTTCGAATGAGCAGTTCTTC. Translation gives CASSSTGLPSNEQFF. V usage is TRBV13 and J usage is TRBJ2-1, with 7 bases that match TRBD1. V lost 4 bases to trimming and J lost 7 bases; unmatched junction nucleotides: 10. The CDR3 extends over 15 amino acids. The V gene's germline CDR1 is PRHDT and CDR2 FYEKMQ (reference sequence).

J is TRBJ2-7 and V is TRBV6-5, with 12 nucleotides matching TRBD1. Looked up from germline, CDR1 is MNHEY and CDR2 is SVGAGI. The CDR3 contains 14 residues. V shed 6 bases and J 4 bases; nucleotides not matched to a gene: 4. CDR3 DNA: TGTGCCAGCAGGGGGACAGGGGGCGCGTACGAGCAGTACGTC. Translation: CASRGTGGAYEQYV.